The 16 T cell receptor beta chains reported below all come from one sample, sequenced in a study of shared clonotypes between healthy human individuals. Assay used: immunoSEQ multiplex PCR; TCRdb lists only in-frame clones, some missing. Among some 1 million clones listed, under 80% were seen once. The material sequenced was memory CD4+ T cells sorted from blood. The subset here: CD45RA-negative fraction. All receptors derive from a man aged 18 to 29 in good health.

This clone showed up many times. This chain joins TRBV6-5 and TRBJ1-5, with D unresolved. V was trimmed by 6 bases and J by 5 bases, leaving 11 bases between them. Germline CDR1 reads MNHEY; CDR2 reads SVGAGI. The CDR3 sequence is 13 residues long. The CDR3 is CASRERRDQPQHF. CDR3 bases: TGTGCCAGCAGAGAACGCAGAGATCAGCCCCAGCATTTT.

This chain uses TRBV6-6 with TRBJ2-3; D remains unclear. CDR3 length equals 14 residues. The germline V and J ends were trimmed by 5 bases and 4 bases, with 13 bases remaining between them. Germline loops: CDR1 MNHNY, CDR2 SVGAGI (reference sequence). The CDR3 loop is CASSAPRAADTQYF. As DNA, the CDR3 is TGTGCCAGCAGTGCCCCAAGGGCCGCAGATACGCAGTATTTT.

Here the CDR3 reads CASSFSTNYGYTF. The DNA for the CDR3 is TGCGCCAGCAGCTTTAGTACTAACTATGGCTACACCTTC. This chain joins TRBV5-1 and TRBJ1-2, with D unclear. Germline CDR1 SGHRS, CDR2 YFSETQ. With 2 bases removed from V and 0 bases from J, the gap between germline ends came to 5 bases. This CDR3 spans 13 amino acids.

The rearrangement links TRBV9 to TRBJ1-3; TRBD1 matches 7 bases. The germline CDR1 and CDR2 sequences are SGDLS and YYNGEE. This CDR3 is 17 amino acids long. The J segment lost 4 bases and the V segment lost 0 bases, leaving 10 bases of the junction unmatched. For the CDR3, the DNA is TGTGCCAGCAGCGTAGACGGGACAGAGTATTCCGGAAACACCATATATTTT. Translating gives CASSVDGTEYSGNTIYF.

Comments on this clone: Other DNA sequences in the same sample also yield this CDR3. The chain is built from TRBV5-1 and TRBJ1-1; no definite D call. CDR3 length: 14 residues. Trimming removed 4 bases from V and 1 base from J, with 11 bases in between. Looked up from germline, CDR1 is SGHRS and CDR2 is YFSETQ. This CDR3 is CASSERTGNTEAFF. As DNA, the CDR3 is TGCGCCAGCAGCGAAAGGACGGGGAACACTGAAGCTTTCTTT. The full variable domain, rest sourced from reference TRBV5-1 and TRBJ1-1, is KAGVTQTPRYLIKTRGQQVTLSCSPISGHRSVSWYQQTPGQGLQFLFEYFSETQRNKGNFPGRFSGRQFSNSRSEMNVSTLELGDSALYLCASSERTGNTEAFFGQGTRLTVV.

This sequence joins TRBV5-1 and TRBJ1-4, with TRBD1 as a possible D gene (5 bases). V dropped 2 bases and J dropped 8 bases, with 16 bases sitting between them. Germline V gene lookup returns CDR1 SGHRS and CDR2 YFSETQ. The CDR3 consists of 15 residues. CDR3 DNA: TGCGCCAGCAGCTTCAGTGGGACCTTTCAGGAAAAACTGTTTTTT. Encoded protein: CASSFSGTFQEKLFF.

The V gene is TRBV7-6, the J gene TRBJ1-6, with 9 bases fitting TRBD1. The CDR3 is 16 amino acids. Trimming took 1 base from V and 12 from J; bases not matched to a gene: 10. The germline V gene encodes CDR1 SGHVS and CDR2 FNYEAQ. This chain's CDR3 is CASSLGPGQGKLPLHF. As DNA, the CDR3 is TGTGCCAGCAGCTTAGGACCCGGACAGGGGAAATTACCCCTCCACTTT. Looking up the rest from reference TRBV7-6 and TRBJ1-6 gives the full variable domain: GAGVSQSPRYKVTKRGQDVALRCDPISGHVSLYWYRQALGQGPEFLTYFNYEAQQDKSGLPNDRFSAERPEGSISTLTIQRTEQRDSAMYRCASSLGPGQGKLPLHFGNGTRLTVT.

This clone was seen ten or more times. The chain recombines TRBV15 with TRBJ1-1; TRBD1 might be the D (6 bases). Trimming shortened V by 0 bases and J by 0 bases, and 11 bases separated the two germline ends. This CDR3 spans 16 amino acids. Germline loops: CDR1 LNHNV, CDR2 YYDKDF (reference sequence). The CDR3 nucleotides read TGTGCCACCAGCAGAGATTTGGGGGCCATGAACACTGAAGCTTTCTTT. Residues: CATSRDLGAMNTEAFF.

This clone turned up a few times. V is TRBV19 and J is TRBJ1-1, with D hard to call. CDR3 length: 13 residues. With 4 bases removed from V and 0 bases from J, the gap between germline ends came to 6 bases. Germline V gene sequence: CDR1 LNHDA, CDR2 SQIVND (reference sequence). The CDR3 loop reads CASSRGVNTEAFF. The DNA for the CDR3 is TGTGCCAGTAGTAGGGGAGTGAACACTGAAGCTTTCTTT.

The chain recombines TRBV6-1 with TRBJ1-2; 9 positions match TRBD1. The CDR3 extends over 15 amino acids. The V and J ends lost 0 bases and 3 bases, in that order; junction bases with no gene match: 2. The germline CDR1 and CDR2 sequences are MNHNS and SASEGT. The CDR3 DNA follows: TGTGCCAGCAGTGAAGCGGGGACAGGGTACTATGGCTACACCTTC. Protein sequence: CASSEAGTGYYGYTF.

The chain recombines TRBV7-9 with TRBJ2-3; TRBD1 aligns across 7 bases. J lost 4 bases, V lost 4 bases, and 11 bases had no gene match. In germline, CDR1 is SEHNR, CDR2 FQNEAQ (reference sequence). The length of the CDR3 is 16 residues. This CDR3 is CASSSGTGVHADTQYF. The CDR3 bases are TGTGCCAGCAGCTCGGGAACAGGGGTTCATGCAGATACGCAGTATTTT.

This clone was recorded many times. This chain links TRBV6-1 with TRBJ2-7; D unclear. CDR3 size: 15 residues. Trimming left V 5 bases short and J 0 bases short, with 14 bases between. In germline, CDR1 is MNHNS, CDR2 SASEGT. Written as DNA, the CDR3 is TGTGCCAGCAGTTCGCATTACATGGTCTCCTACGAGCAGTACTTC. It specifies CASSSHYMVSYEQYF.

The chain joins TRBV28 to TRBJ2-5; the match to TRBD1 covers 9 bases. Germline CDR1 and CDR2: MDHEN and SYDVKM. The trim removed 6 bases at V and 6 bases at J, leaving 5 bases unmatched. The CDR3 is 13 amino acids. CDR3 protein: CASRGDRAQTQYF. Here the CDR3 DNA reads TGTGCCAGCAGGGGGGACAGGGCTCAGACCCAGTACTTC.

The chain joins TRBV11-2 to TRBJ1-6, with D maybe TRBD1 (6 bases). The germline gives CDR1 SGHAT, CDR2 FQNNGV. Trimming shortened V by 5 bases and J by 11 bases, and 10 bases separated the two germline ends. The CDR3 is 12 amino acids. DNA of the CDR3: TGTGCCAGCAGCCCCCAGGGGCCACCCCTCCACTTT. It is translated as CASSPQGPPLHF.

The chain links TRBV5-6 to TRBJ2-7; no clear D gene. The CDR3 spans 11 residues. V was shortened by 0 bases and J by 5 bases, with 3 bases between the two germline ends. The V gene's germline CDR1 is SGHDT and CDR2 YYEEEE. The CDR3 here is CASSLADEQYF. In nucleotides, the CDR3 is TGTGCCAGCAGCTTGGCCGACGAGCAGTACTTC.

This clone was counted only a few times. The identical CDR3 is also encoded by other nucleotide sequences in the sample. Here the CDR3 reads CASSPDRGGYNEQFF. CDR3 coding DNA: TGTGCCAGCTCACCGGACAGGGGGGGTTACAATGAGCAGTTCTTC. The chain uses TRBV18 and TRBJ2-1; 10 bases line up with TRBD1. The CDR3 runs 15 residues. The V gene end was trimmed by 3 bases and the J gene end by 4 bases; junction bases not matched to a gene: 3. Germline assignment: CDR1 KGHSH and CDR2 LQKENI.